These 8 T cell receptor beta chains were sequenced from one sample in a study of neurological immune-mediated disorders. TCRdb re-analysed the 5' RACE reads in MiXCR, keeping a single row per CDR3 protein. Of about 52,000 distinct CDR3 sequences detected, less than 4% appear once; the ten largest clones hold 5% to 7%. Sequencing was done on a sample of PBMCs. The source is a man in his 60s with multiple sclerosis.

This clonotype was counted many times. This clone may be a read error of a much larger clone one base away. The chain has TRBV6-2 or TRBV6-3 and TRBJ1-1; D is unresolved. The V gene's germline CDR1 is MNHEY and CDR2 SVGEGT. Between the trimmed V and J ends, which lost 5 bases and 1 base, there was a span of 11 bases. The length of the CDR3 is 14 residues. CDR3 sequence reads: CASSKGKRNTEAFF. For the CDR3, the DNA is TGTGCCAGCAGTAAGGGAAAAAGGAACACTGAAGCTTTCTTT.

This clonotype came up many times. The genes are TRBV20-1 and TRBJ1-2; D gene ambiguous. This CDR3 spans 13 amino acids. V lost 3 bases to trimming and J lost 4 bases, with 12 bases between them. CDR1 and CDR2 from the germline V gene are DFQATT and SNEGSKA (reference sequence). This chain's CDR3 is CSASAPASYGYTF. CDR3 nucleotides: TGCAGTGCTAGTGCACCGGCCTCCTATGGCTACACCTTC.

This clonotype was counted at least ten times. The chain carries TRBV27 and TRBJ1-2; D remains unclear. Germline V CDR1 and CDR2: MNHEY, SMNVEV (reference sequence). CDR3 length equals 15 residues. Trimming removed 0 bases from V and 8 bases from J, with 16 bases in between. Here the CDR3 reads CASSLSPGVMKGYTF. As DNA, the CDR3 is TGTGCCAGCAGTTTATCGCCCGGGGTTATGAAGGGCTACACCTTC.

This clonotype was detected many times. V gene TRBV5-1 combines with J gene TRBJ1-6; 7 bases agree with TRBD1. The CDR3 has 14 residues. Germline lookup yields CDR1 SGHRS and CDR2 YFSETQ. V shed 2 bases and J 10 bases; nucleotides not matched to a gene: 6. Here the CDR3 reads CASSFSGGNSPLHF. The CDR3, as DNA: TGCGCCAGCAGCTTCTCAGGGGGGAACTCACCCCTCCACTTT.

At least ten counts were recorded for this clonotype. The gene calls are TRBV5-1 and TRBJ2-1; no clear D. Germline CDR1 and CDR2: SGHRS and YFSETQ. The CDR3 has 16 residues. Trimming left V 2 bases short and J 4 bases short, with 16 bases between. CDR3 protein: CASSFDGNGQYNEQFF. The CDR3 region has the DNA TGCGCCAGCAGCTTTGACGGAAATGGCCAGTACAATGAGCAGTTCTTC.

This clonotype was recorded many times. The CDR3 protein is CASSPLGGFGGYTF. The CDR3 DNA reads TGTGCCAGCAGTCCTTTGGGGGGCTTCGGAGGCTACACCTTC. The chain recombines TRBV6-5 with TRBJ1-2; D may be TRBD1 (6 bases). The V end was cut by 5 bases, the J end by 8 bases, with 18 bases between. Germline V gene sequence: CDR1 MNHEY, CDR2 SVGAGI. CDR3 size: 14 residues.

This clonotype was recorded a few times. The rearrangement joins TRBV28 to TRBJ2-3; 11 bases map to TRBD2. The ends lost 1 base at V and 6 bases at J; junction bases unmatched: 9. Germline CDR1 MDHEN, CDR2 SYDVKM. The CDR3 loop spans 17 amino acids. The CDR3 region has the DNA TGTGCCAGCAGTTTATTAAGTACTAGCGGGAGTGGGGATACGCAGTATTTT. It specifies CASSLLSTSGSGDTQYF.

This clonotype occurred many times. V usage is TRBV20-1 and J usage is TRBJ1-3, with a possible D match to TRBD1 (5 bases). V lost 3 bases and J 2 bases, leaving 8 bases between the germline ends. Germline CDR1 DFQATT, CDR2 SNEGSKA (reference sequence). The CDR3 loop spans 13 amino acids. CDR3 DNA: TGCAGTGCTAGCCAGGGAACTGGAAACACCATATATTTT. It codes for CSASQGTGNTIYF.